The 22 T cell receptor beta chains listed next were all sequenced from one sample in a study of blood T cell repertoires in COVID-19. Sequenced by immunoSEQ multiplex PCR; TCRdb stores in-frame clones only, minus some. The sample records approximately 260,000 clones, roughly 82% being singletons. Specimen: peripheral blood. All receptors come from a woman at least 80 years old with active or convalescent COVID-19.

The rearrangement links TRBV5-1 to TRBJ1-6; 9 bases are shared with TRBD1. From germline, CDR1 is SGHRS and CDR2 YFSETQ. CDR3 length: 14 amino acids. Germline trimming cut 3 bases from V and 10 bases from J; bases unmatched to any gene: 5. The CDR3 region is CASSSGQGGSPLHF. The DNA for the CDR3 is TGCGCCAGCAGCTCGGGACAGGGAGGATCACCCCTCCACTTT.

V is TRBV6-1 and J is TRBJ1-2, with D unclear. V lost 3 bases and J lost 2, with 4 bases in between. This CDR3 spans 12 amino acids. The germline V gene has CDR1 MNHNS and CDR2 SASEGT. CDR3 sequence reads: CASSEENYGYTF. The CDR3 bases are TGTGCCAGCAGTGAGGAGAACTATGGCTACACCTTC.

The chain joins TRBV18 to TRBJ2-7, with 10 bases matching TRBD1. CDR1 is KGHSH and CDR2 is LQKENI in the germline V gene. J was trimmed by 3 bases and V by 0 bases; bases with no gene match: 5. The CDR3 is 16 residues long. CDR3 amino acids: CASSPPTGQGIYEQYF. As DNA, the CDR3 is TGTGCCAGCTCACCACCAACGGGACAGGGGATCTACGAGCAGTACTTC.

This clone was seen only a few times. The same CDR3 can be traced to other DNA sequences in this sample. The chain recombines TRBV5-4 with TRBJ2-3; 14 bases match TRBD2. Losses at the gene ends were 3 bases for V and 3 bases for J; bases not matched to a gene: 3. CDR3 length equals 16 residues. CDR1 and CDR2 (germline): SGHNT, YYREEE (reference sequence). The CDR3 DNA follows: TGTGCCAGCAGCTGGGGACTAGCGGGAGTTACAGATACGCAGTATTTT. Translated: CASSWGLAGVTDTQYF.

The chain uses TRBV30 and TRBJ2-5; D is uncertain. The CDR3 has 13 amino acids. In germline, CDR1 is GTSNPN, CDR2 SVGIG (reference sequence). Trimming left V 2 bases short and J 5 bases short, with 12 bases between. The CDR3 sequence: CAWSRLAAETQYF. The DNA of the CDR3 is TGTGCCTGGAGTAGATTAGCAGCTGAGACCCAGTACTTC.

CDR3 sequence reads: CATLSGRGDEQFF. CDR3 sequence (DNA): TGTGCCACCCTTAGCGGGAGGGGAGATGAGCAGTTCTTC. This chain joins TRBV6-5 and TRBJ2-1; TRBD2 agrees at 11 bases. Germline loops: CDR1 MNHEY, CDR2 SVGAGI. Losses at the gene ends were 10 bases for V and 8 bases for J; bases not matched to a gene: 7. The CDR3 is made up of 13 amino acids.

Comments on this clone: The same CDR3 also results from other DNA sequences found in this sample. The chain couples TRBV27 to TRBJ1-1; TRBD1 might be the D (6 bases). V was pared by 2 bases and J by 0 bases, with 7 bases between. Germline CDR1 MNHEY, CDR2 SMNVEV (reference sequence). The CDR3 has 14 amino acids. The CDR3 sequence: CASSLQGLNTEAFF. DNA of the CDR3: TGTGCCAGCAGTTTACAGGGGCTGAACACTGAAGCTTTCTTT.

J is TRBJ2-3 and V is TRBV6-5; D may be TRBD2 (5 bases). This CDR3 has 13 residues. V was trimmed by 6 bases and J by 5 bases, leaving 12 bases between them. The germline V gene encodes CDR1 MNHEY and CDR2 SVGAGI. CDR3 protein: CASRDPDLDTQYF. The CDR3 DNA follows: TGTGCCAGCAGAGACCCGGACTTAGATACGCAGTATTTT.

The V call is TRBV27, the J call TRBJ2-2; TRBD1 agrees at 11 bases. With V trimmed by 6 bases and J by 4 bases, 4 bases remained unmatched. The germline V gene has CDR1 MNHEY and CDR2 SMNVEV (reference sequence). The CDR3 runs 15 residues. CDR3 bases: TGTGCCAGCAGGCGGACAGGGGGCGTCACCGGGGAGCTGTTTTTT. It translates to CASRRTGGVTGELFF.

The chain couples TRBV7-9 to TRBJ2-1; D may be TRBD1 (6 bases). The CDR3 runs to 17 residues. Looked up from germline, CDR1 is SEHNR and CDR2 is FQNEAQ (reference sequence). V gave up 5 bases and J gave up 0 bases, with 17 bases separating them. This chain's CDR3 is CASSPPLGRGSYNEQFF. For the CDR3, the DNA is TGTGCCAGCAGCCCCCCCCTAGGCAGGGGCTCCTACAATGAGCAGTTCTTC.

The CDR3 coding sequence is TGTGCCACCAGCAGAGAGAGGATTGGCACTGAAGCTTTCTTT. It encodes CATSRERIGTEAFF. The chain joins TRBV15 to TRBJ1-1; D call uncertain. This CDR3 has 14 amino acids. Germline-derived CDR1 and CDR2 are LNHNV and YYDKDF (reference sequence). Trimming took off 0 bases at V and 4 bases at J, with 9 bases between the two ends.

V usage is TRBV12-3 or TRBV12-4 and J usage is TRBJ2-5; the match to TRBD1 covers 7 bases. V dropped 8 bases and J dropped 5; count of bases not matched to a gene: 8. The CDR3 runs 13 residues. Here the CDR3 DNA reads TGTGCCAGCTACCGACAGGGTGCTGAGACCCAGTACTTC. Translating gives CASYRQGAETQYF.

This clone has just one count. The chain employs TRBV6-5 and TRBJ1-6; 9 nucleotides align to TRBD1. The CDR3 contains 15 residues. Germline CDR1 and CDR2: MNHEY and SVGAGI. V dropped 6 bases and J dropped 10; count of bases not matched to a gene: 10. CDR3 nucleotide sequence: TGTGCCAGCAGACTAGGTGGACAGGGGATGTCACCCCTCCACTTT. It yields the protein CASRLGGQGMSPLHF.

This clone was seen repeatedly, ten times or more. CDR3 region: CASSDPQGNQPQHF. CDR3 coding DNA: TGTGCCAGCAGTGATCCCCAGGGGAACCAGCCCCAGCATTTT. V and J are TRBV6-1 and TRBJ1-5; TRBD1 might be the D (6 bases). The germline V gene encodes CDR1 MNHNS and CDR2 SASEGT. This CDR3 has 14 residues. Deletions cut 3 bases from V and 7 bases from J, with 13 bases between.

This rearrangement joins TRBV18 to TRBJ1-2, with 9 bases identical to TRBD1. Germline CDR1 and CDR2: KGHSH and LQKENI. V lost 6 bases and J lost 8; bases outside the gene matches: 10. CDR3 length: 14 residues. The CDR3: CASSPGQGLKGYTF. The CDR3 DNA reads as TGTGCCAGCTCCCCTGGACAGGGGCTAAAAGGCTACACCTTC.

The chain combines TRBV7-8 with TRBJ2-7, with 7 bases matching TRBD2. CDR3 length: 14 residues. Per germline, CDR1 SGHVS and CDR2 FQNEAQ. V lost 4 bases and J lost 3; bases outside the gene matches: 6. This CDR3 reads CASSSGLLDYEQYF. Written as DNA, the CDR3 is TGTGCCAGCAGCTCGGGACTACTTGACTACGAGCAGTACTTC.

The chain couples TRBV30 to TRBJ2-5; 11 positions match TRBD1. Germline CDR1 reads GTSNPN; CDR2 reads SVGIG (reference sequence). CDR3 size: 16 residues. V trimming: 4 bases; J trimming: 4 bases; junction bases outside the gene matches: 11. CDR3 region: CAWKTGTGGNRETQYF. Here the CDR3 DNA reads TGTGCCTGGAAGACCGGGACAGGGGGTAATAGAGAGACCCAGTACTTC.

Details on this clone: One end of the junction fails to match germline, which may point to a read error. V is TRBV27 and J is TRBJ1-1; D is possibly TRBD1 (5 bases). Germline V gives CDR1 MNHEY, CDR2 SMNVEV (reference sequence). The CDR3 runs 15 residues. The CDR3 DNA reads TGTGCCAGCAGCCTATCATTACCAGGGAACCCTGAAGCTTTCTTT. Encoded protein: CASSLSLPGNPEAFF.

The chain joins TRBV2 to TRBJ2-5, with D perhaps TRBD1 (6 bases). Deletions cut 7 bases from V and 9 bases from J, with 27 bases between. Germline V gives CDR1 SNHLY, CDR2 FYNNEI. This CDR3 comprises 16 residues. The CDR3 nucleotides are TGTGCCAGCACCCAAATCGGGTGGCAGGGGCAAGGGGCCCAGTACTTC. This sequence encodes CASTQIGWQGQGAQYF.

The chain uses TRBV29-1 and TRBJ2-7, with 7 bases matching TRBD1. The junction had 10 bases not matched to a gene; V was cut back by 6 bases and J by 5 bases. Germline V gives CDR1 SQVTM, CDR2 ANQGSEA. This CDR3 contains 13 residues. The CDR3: CSVTDRFPDEQYF. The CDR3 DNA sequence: TGCAGCGTGACGGACAGGTTCCCTGACGAGCAGTACTTC.

Written as DNA, the CDR3 is TGTGCCAGCAGTTTACAGGGTCTACCTAGCTCCTACGAGCAGTACTTC. Protein sequence: CASSLQGLPSSYEQYF. The genes are TRBV6-5 and TRBJ2-7, with D possibly matching TRBD1 (6 bases). V lost 4 bases and J lost 0, with 16 bases in between. This CDR3 has 16 residues. Looked up from germline, CDR1 is MNHEY and CDR2 is SVGAGI.

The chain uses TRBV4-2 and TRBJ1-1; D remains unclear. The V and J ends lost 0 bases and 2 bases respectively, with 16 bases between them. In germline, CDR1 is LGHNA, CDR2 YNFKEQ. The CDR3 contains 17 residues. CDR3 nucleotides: TGTGCCAGCAGCCAAGATCACTCACGGGGAGGAAACACTGAAGCTTTCTTT. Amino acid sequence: CASSQDHSRGGNTEAFF.